This T cell receptor beta chain was captured in a study of regulatory T cells in long-lasting Graves disease (dated by TCRdb to 2020 to 2022). About the investigation overall: Antithyroid drugs had been taken for less than 3 months by newly diagnosed Graves' disease patients. Persistent Graves' disease patients were compared with newly diagnosed Graves' disease patients by peripheral blood TCR sequencing and RNA sequencing. The study took place in China and was registered as a clinical trial. A total of around 35 samples underwent TCR sequencing, from about 13 patients with persistent Graves' disease and 20 or so patients with newly diagnosed Graves' disease. The research as a whole found: Only peripheral blood was studied, because thyroid tissue, the primary lesion, was inaccessible. Patients with persistent disease shared more public clonotypes (over 2,500) than newly diagnosed patients did (more than 900). Persistent Graves' disease patients showed lower TCR Shannon entropy and fewer highly expanded clones than newly diagnosed patients, suggesting clonal expansion. The authors noted that the small sample size was a limitation that may lower accuracy. Sequencing and analysis were limited to the TCR beta chain. TRBV28, TRBJ1-2 and TRBJ2-5 were preferentially used in persistent disease, while TRBV20-1 and TRBJ2-1 were favored in newly diagnosed disease.

In the paper's terms, the time point label means: newly diagnosed GD, antithyroid drugs for less than 3 months. For both TCR sequencing and RNA sequencing, RNA was extracted from PBMCs using TRIzol. Graves' disease was diagnosed according to American Thyroid Association guidelines. Recruitment of patients was carried out at an endocrinology department in Xi'an, China. From each patient, about 9.7 milliliters of peripheral blood was collected into an EDTA anticoagulant tube. Ficoll Paque Plus density gradient separation was used to isolate PBMCs, and no further T cell sorting was performed. An Agilent 2100 Bioanalyzer and agarose gel were used to assess RNA quality, and a NanoDrop 2000 was used to measure RNA concentration. As for this clonotype: It lacks a known antigen. It has no much larger one-base neighbor in the sample; base qualities were not kept.

Receptors were amplified or captured by multiplex PCR. The data were produced on an Illumina HiSeq 4000. To build TCR beta libraries, CDR3 regions were amplified by Arm-PCR using iRepertoire HTBI primers. PCR products were gel purified before sequencing. The original methods were these. Gene usage analysis of CDR3 amino acid clonotypes relied on the 55 to 80 TRBV and 15 or so TRBJ segments identified across samples. COPE and FqMerger were used to merge filtered high-quality paired reads into contigs. BLAST was used to align contigs to IMGT TRBV, TRBD and TRBJ reference genes, with CDR3 defined following IMGT. Any clonotype with a frequency above 0.1% was counted as a highly expanded clone. Shannon entropy served as the measure of repertoire diversity, while the Gini coefficient captured V-J evenness. Clonotypes shared by more than one individual were considered public. TCRdb trimmed public reads at Q25 via fastp, called clones via MiXCR and kept in-frame beta chains. Each CDR3 protein appears once, grouped with its most common genes and DNA. What appears here as the V and J calls and clone size reflects TCRdb's work, not the paper's. The sample records 250,000 to 400,000 distinct CDR3 sequences, 18% of which are singletons. Clones ranked in the top ten supply about 40% of the sample.

Via the germline V gene, CDR1 is SGHRS and CDR2 YFSETQ. From its cysteine to its phenylalanine, the CDR3 spans 14 amino acids. Only the CDR3 part of the read is kept: 42 bases, read in frame from the first base. V is cut by 1 base and J by 16 bases, and the space between the germline ends is 20 bases. The sequenced sample was peripheral blood mononuclear cells (PBMCs), obtained at new diagnosis, from a patient treated with antithyroid drugs. In this chain, TRBV5-1 is recombined with TRBJ2-2, with the D gene uncertain. The sequence came from a female donor with Graves disease. The DNA sequence is TGCGCCAGCAGCTTGTTGCGGCCCCTCCATGACCCGTTTTTT. Translation gives CASSLLRPLHDPFF.